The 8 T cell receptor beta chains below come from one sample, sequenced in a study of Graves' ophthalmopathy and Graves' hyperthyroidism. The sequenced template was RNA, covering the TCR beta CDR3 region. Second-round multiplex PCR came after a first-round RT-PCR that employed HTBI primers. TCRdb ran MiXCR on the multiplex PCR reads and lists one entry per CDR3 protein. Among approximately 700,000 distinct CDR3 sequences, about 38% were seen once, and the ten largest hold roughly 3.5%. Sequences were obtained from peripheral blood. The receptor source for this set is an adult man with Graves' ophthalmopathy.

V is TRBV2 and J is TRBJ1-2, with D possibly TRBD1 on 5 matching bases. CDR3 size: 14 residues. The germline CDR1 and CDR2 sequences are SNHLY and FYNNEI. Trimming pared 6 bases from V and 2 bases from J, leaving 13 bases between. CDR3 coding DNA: TGTGCCAGCAGGTCACAGGACCTGAACTATGGCTACACCTTC. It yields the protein CASRSQDLNYGYTF. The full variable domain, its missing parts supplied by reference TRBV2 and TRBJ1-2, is EPEVTQTPSHQVTQMGQEVILRCVPISNHLYFYWYRQILGQKVEFLVSFYNNEISEKSEIFDDQFSVERPDGSNFTLKIRSTKLEDSAMYFCASRSQDLNYGYTFGSGTRLTVV.

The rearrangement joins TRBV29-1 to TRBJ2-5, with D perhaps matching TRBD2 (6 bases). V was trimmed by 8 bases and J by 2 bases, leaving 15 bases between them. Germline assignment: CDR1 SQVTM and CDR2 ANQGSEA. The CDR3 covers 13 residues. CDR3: CSPTLGTQETQYF. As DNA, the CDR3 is TGCAGCCCGACCCTCGGGACTCAAGAGACCCAGTACTTC.

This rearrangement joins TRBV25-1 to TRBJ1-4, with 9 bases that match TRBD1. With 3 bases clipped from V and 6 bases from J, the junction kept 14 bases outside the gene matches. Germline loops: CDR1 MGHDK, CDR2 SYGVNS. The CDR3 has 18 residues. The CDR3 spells CASSDPSGTGTVHEKLFF. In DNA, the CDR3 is TGTGCCAGCAGTGACCCATCCGGGACAGGGACGGTTCATGAAAAACTGTTTTTT.

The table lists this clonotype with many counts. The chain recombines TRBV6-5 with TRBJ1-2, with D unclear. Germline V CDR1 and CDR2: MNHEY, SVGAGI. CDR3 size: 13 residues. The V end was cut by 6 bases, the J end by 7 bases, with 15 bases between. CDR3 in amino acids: CASSETAATGYTF. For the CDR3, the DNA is TGTGCCAGCAGCGAGACTGCCGCTACTGGCTACACCTTC.

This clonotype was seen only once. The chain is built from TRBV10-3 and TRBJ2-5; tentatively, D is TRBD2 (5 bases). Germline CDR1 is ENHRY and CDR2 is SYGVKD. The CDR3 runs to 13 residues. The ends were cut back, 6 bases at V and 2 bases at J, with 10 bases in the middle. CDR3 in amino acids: CAISASGQETQYF. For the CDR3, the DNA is TGTGCCATCAGCGCCTCGGGACAAGAGACCCAGTACTTC.

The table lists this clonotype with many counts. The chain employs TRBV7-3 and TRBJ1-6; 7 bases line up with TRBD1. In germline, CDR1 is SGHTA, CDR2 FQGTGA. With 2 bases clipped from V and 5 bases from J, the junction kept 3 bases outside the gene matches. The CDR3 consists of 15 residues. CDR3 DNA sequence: TGTGCCAGCAGCTTATCGGGACAGAATAATTCACCCCTCCACTTT. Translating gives CASSLSGQNNSPLHF.

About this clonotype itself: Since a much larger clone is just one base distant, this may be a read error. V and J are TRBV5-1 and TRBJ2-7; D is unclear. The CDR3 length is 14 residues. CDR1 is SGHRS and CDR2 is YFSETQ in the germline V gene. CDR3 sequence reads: CASSLGTLSDEQYF. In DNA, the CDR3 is TGCGCCAGCAGCTTGGGAACCCTCTCCGACGAGCAGTACTTC.

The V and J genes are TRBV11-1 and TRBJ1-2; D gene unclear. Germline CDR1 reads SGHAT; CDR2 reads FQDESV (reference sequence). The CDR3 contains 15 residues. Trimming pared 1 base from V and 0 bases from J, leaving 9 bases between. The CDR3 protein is CASSLGPGANYGYTF. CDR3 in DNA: TGTGCCAGCAGCTTAGGGCCGGGAGCTAACTATGGCTACACCTTC.